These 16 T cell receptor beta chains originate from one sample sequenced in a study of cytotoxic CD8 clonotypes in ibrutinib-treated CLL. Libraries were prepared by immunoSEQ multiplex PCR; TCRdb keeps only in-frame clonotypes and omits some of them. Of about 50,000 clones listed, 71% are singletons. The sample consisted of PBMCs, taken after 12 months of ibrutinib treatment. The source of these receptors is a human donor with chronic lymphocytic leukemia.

The CDR3 nucleotides are TGTGCCAGCAGTCCTAGCGAACCCTTTCCCGAGCAGTACTTC. Translation: CASSPSEPFPEQYF. The chain carries TRBV28 and TRBJ2-7, with D possibly being TRBD2 (6 bases). Germline loops: CDR1 MDHEN, CDR2 SYDVKM. There are 14 residues in the CDR3. V lost 5 bases to trimming and J lost 6 bases, with 17 bases between them.

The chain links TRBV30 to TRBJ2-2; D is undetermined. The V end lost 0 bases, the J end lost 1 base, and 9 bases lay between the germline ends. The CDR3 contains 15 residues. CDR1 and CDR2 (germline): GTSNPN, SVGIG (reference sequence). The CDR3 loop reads CAWSVGSGNTGELFF. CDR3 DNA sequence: TGTGCCTGGAGTGTAGGGTCGGGGAACACCGGGGAGCTGTTTTTT.

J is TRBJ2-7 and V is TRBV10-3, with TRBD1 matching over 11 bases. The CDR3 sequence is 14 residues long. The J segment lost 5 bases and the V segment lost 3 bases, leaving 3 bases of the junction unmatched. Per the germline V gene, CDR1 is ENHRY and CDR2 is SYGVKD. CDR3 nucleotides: TGTGCCATCAGTGACCGGACAGGGGGCCACGAGCAGTACTTC. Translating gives CAISDRTGGHEQYF.

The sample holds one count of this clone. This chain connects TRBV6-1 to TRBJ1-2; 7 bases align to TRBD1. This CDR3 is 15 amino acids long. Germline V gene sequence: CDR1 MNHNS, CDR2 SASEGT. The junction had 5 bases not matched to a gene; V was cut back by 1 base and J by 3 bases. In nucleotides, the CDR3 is TGTGCCAGCAGTGAAGACGGGACAGAACACTATGGCTACACCTTC. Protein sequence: CASSEDGTEHYGYTF.

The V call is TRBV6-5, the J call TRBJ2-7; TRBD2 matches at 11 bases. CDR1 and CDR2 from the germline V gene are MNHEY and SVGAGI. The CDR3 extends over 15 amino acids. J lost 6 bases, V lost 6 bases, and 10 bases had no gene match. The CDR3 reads CASSPIAGGPGEQYF. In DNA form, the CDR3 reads TGTGCCAGCAGCCCCATAGCGGGAGGGCCCGGCGAGCAGTACTTC.

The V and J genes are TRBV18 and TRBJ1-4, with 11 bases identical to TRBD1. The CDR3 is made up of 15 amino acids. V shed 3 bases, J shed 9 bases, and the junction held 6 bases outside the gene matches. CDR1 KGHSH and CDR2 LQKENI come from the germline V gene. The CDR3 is CASSPLGTGGQKLFF. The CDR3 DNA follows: TGTGCCAGCTCACCTCTAGGGACAGGGGGTCAAAAACTGTTTTTT. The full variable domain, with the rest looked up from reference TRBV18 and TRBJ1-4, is NAGVMQNPRHLVRRRGQEARLRCSPMKGHSHVYWYRQLPEEGLKFMVYLQKENIIDESGMPKERFSAEFPKEGPSILRIQQVVRGDSAAYFCASSPLGTGGQKLFFGSGTQLSVL.

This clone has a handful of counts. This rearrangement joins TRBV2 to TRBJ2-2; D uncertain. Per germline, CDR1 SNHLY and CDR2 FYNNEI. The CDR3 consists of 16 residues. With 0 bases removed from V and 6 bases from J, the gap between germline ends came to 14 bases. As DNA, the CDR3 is TGTGCCAGCAGTGAAGCGCCAGTATCCATGCCCGGGGAGCTGTTTTTT. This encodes CASSEAPVSMPGELFF.

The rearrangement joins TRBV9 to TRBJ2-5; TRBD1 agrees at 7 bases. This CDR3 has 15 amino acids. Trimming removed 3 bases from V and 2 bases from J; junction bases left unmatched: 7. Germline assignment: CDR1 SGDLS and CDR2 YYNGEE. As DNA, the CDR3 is TGTGCCAGCAGCGCCATGGGCAGGGGGCAAGAGACCCAGTACTTC. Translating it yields CASSAMGRGQETQYF.

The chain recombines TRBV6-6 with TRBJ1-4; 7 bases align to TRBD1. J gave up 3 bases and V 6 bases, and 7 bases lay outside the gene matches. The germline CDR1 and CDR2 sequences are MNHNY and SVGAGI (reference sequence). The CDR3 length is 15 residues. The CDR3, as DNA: TGTGCCAGCAGGTCTAGACAGGGTCCTAATGAAAAACTGTTTTTT. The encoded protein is CASRSRQGPNEKLFF.

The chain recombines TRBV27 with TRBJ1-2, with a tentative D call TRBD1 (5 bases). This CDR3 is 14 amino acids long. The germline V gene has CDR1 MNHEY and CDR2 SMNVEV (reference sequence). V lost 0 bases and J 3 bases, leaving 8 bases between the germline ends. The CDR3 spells CASSLSGGDYGYTF. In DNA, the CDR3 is TGTGCCAGCAGTTTATCGGGGGGGGACTATGGCTACACCTTC.

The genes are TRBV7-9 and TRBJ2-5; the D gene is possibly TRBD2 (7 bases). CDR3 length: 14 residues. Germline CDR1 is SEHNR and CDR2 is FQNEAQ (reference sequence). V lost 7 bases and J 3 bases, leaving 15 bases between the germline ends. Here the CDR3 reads CASTLAGAEETQYF. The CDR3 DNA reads TGTGCCAGCACCCTTGCGGGGGCAGAAGAGACCCAGTACTTC.

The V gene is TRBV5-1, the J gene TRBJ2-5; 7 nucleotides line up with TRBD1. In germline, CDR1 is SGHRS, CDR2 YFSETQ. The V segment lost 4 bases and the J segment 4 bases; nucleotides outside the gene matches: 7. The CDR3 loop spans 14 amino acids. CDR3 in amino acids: CASSPPTGIETQYF. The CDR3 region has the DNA TGCGCCAGCAGCCCCCCGACAGGGATAGAGACCCAGTACTTC.

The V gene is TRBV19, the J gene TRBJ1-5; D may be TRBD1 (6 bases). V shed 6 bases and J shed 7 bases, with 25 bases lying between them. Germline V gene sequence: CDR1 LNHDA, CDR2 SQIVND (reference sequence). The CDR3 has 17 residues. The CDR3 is CASSKPKAGGLWQPQHF. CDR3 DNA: TGTGCCAGTAGCAAGCCCAAAGCTGGGGGCCTATGGCAGCCCCAGCATTTT.

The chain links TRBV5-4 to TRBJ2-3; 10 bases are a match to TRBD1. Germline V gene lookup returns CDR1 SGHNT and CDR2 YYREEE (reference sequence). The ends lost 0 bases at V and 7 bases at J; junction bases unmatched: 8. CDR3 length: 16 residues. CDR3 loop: CASSLDPGQGSHTQYF. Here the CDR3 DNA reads TGTGCCAGCAGCTTGGATCCGGGACAGGGGAGCCATACGCAGTATTTT.

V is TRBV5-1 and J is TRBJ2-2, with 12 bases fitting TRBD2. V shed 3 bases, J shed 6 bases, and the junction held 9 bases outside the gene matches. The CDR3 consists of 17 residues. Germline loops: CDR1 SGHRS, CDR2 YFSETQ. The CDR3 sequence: CASSSIPSGRAPGELFF. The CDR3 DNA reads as TGCGCCAGCAGCTCCATCCCTAGCGGGAGGGCCCCCGGGGAGCTGTTTTTT.

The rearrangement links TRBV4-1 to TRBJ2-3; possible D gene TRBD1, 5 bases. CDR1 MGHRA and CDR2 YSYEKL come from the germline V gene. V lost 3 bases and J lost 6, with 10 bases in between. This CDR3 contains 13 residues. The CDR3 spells CASSQGKGDTQYF. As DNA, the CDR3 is TGCGCCAGCAGCCAGGGAAAGGGGGATACGCAGTATTTT.